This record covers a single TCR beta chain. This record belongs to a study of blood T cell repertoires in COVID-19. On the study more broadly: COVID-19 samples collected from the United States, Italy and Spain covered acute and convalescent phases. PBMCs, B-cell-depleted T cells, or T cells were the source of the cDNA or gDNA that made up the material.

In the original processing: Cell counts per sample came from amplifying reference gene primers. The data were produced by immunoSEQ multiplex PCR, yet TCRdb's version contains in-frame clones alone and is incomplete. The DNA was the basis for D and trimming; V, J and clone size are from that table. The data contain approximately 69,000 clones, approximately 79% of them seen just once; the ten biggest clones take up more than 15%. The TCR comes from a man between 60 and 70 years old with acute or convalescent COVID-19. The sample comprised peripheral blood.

CDR3 bases: TGTGCCAGCAGTGAAAGGAGGGGGAACACTGAAGCTTTCTTT. It translates to CASSERRGNTEAFF. The chain is built from TRBV2 and TRBJ1-1; the D gene is possibly TRBD1 (5 bases). Germline V lookup: CDR1 SNHLY, CDR2 FYNNEI. The CDR3 totals 14 residues. The V end lost 2 bases, the J end lost 1 base, and 8 bases lay between the germline ends.